One and the same sample provided the 5 T cell receptor beta chains below, sequenced in a study of T cells in Graves' hyperthyroidism and ophthalmopathy (dated by TCRdb to between 2018 and 2021). The library relied on multiplex PCR. Data came from an Illumina HiSeq 2000. The TCR beta CDR3 regions were amplified from RNA transcripts. The TCR CDR3 was subjected to a first round of RT-PCR using the HTBI primer set and the Qiagen OneStep RT-PCR kit. TCRdb cleaned the public reads at Q25 with fastp, built clones with MiXCR and kept in-frame beta chains. Each CDR3 protein appears once, grouped with its most common genes and DNA. For this sample there are 450,000 to 500,000 distinct CDR3 sequences; 20% to 25% appear just once. The ten largest account for around 50% of the sample. The sequencing input was blood. The receptors derive from a woman aged 65 to 85 with Graves' ophthalmopathy.

This chain uses TRBV6-5 with TRBJ2-3, with 9 bases lining up with TRBD2. The CDR3 loop spans 14 amino acids. V gave up 2 bases and J gave up 10 bases; unmatched junction bases: 7. The germline V gene encodes CDR1 MNHEY and CDR2 SVGAGI. CDR3 sequence (DNA): TGTGCCAGCAGTTACGGATTAGCGGGAGTCGCGCAGTATTTT. Encoded protein: CASSYGLAGVAQYF.

The chain carries TRBV7-9 and TRBJ2-5; 7 bases are a match to TRBD1. Germline V lookup: CDR1 SEHNR, CDR2 FQNEAQ (reference sequence). The CDR3 runs 14 residues. V was clipped by 4 bases and J by 5 bases; unmatched bases: 7. This CDR3 is CASSWLGGPETQYF. CDR3 nucleotide sequence: TGTGCCAGCAGCTGGCTAGGGGGCCCCGAGACCCAGTACTTC.

This clonotype was counted only a few times. V is TRBV28 and J is TRBJ2-3; D not certain. CDR1 MDHEN and CDR2 SYDVKM come from the germline V gene. The CDR3 covers 15 residues. V was pared by 1 base and J by 0 bases, with 8 bases between. The CDR3 is CASSLSLISTDTQYF. The CDR3 DNA reads as TGTGCCAGCAGTTTATCCCTGATAAGCACAGATACGCAGTATTTT.

The genes are TRBV28 and TRBJ1-3; weak D call: TRBD1 (5 bases). CDR1 is MDHEN, CDR2 SYDVKM, per germline. The CDR3 is 14 amino acids. V lost 7 bases and J 1 base, leaving 11 bases between the germline ends. This CDR3 is CASTPAGSGNTIYF. CDR3 nucleotide sequence: TGTGCCAGCACTCCCGCAGGGTCTGGAAACACCATATATTTT.

This clonotype was seen many times. The genes are TRBV2 and TRBJ1-2; D is ambiguous. CDR3 length equals 15 residues. Germline V gene data show CDR1 as SNHLY and CDR2 as FYNNEI. Trimming shortened V by 8 bases and J by 1 base, and 17 bases separated the two germline ends. CDR3 region: CASYFARKGNYGYTF. For the CDR3, the DNA is TGTGCCAGCTATTTCGCCCGTAAGGGTAACTATGGCTACACCTTC.